These T cell receptor beta chains were read from a single sample in a study of shared clonotypes between healthy human individuals. Sequencing used immunoSEQ multiplex PCR; TCRdb keeps in-frame clones, though not all of them. The sample holds millions of clones; 90% to 95% are singletons and the top ten take about 0.13%. Material: naive CD4+ T cells sorted from blood. The receptors were gathered from a man younger than 30 in good health. The CDR3 runs from the conserved cysteine through the conserved F or W. A D gene is named only where the DNA matches it firmly. Some rows mark clone size as missing; the rest say once, few, many or name a class of expanded clone.

j_call clone_size d_call v_call cdr3_length cdr3_aa cdr3_nt
TRBJ2-7 - TRBD1 TRBV7-2 15 CASSAAGTGSYEQYF TGTGCCAGCAGCGCCGCCGGGACAGGGTCCTACGAGCAGTACTTC
TRBJ1-6 - TRBD1 TRBV28 15 CASSTGGGGNSPLHF TGTGCCAGCAGCACAGGGGGGGGAGGTAATTCACCCCTCCACTTT
TRBJ2-7 - - TRBV20-1 11 CSARVVNEQYF TGCAGTGCTAGAGTGGTGAACGAGCAGTACTTC
TRBJ2-7 - - TRBV6-6 12 CASSYSSDEQYF TGTGCCAGCAGTTACTCGTCGGACGAGCAGTACTTC
TRBJ2-7 - TRBD2 TRBV5-6 15 CASSSPGLASYEQYF TGTGCCAGCAGCTCACCGGGACTAGCGTCCTACGAGCAGTACTTC
TRBJ1-5 - - TRBV28 13 CASSPRPRAPQHF TGTGCCAGCAGCCCTAGACCCCGGGCGCCCCAGCATTTT
TRBJ1-4 - - TRBV6-6 14 CASSYGRTNEKLFF TGTGCCAGCAGTTACGGCAGGACTAATGAAAAACTGTTTTTT
TRBJ2-7 - - TRBV7-8 15 CASSPEGWPSYEQYF TGTGCCAGCAGCCCTGAGGGCTGGCCATCCTACGAGCAGTACTTC
TRBJ2-3 - TRBD2 TRBV18 15 CASTGLAGEGDTQYF TGTGCCAGCACCGGACTAGCGGGAGAAGGAGATACGCAGTATTTT
TRBJ2-5 once TRBD2 TRBV2 16 CASSEESGRAGETQYF TGTGCCAGCAGTGAAGAAAGCGGGAGGGCCGGGGAGACCCAGTACTTC
TRBJ2-7 - - TRBV21-1 19 CASRSGIKLYEARGYEQYF TGTGCCAGCAGGTCCGGGATAAAGCTATATGAAGCAAGAGGTTACGAGCAGTACTTC
TRBJ1-2 few - TRBV19 13 CASSGTAGNGYTF TGTGCCAGTTCCGGGACGGCCGGCAATGGCTACACCTTC
TRBJ2-1 - TRBD1 TRBV18 19 CASSLKQGAQRTPYNEQFF TGTGCCAGCTCACTTAAGCAGGGGGCGCAACGAACCCCCTACAATGAGCAGTTCTTC
TRBJ2-7 - TRBD2 TRBV6-6 15 CASSPTSGSSYEQYF TGTGCCAGCAGTCCGACTAGCGGGAGCTCCTACGAGCAGTACTTC
TRBJ2-1 - TRBD2 TRBV10-3 15 CAISGESGGHNEQFF TGTGCCATCAGTGGGGAGAGCGGGGGGCACAATGAGCAGTTCTTC
TRBJ1-2 - TRBD1 TRBV11-2 17 CASRPDRGRSSDYGYTF TGTGCCAGCAGACCCGACAGGGGGCGGTCGTCGGACTATGGCTACACCTTC
TRBJ2-7 - TRBD1 TRBV2 14 CASPPGQGTYEQYF TGTGCCAGTCCTCCGGGACAGGGGACCTACGAGCAGTACTTC
TRBJ1-1 once - TRBV5-3 15 CARSLTDRLNTEAFF TGTGCCAGAAGCCTCACAGACAGGTTGAACACTGAAGCTTTCTTT
TRBJ1-2 - - TRBV5-1 15 CASSLGAENNYGYTF TGCGCCAGCAGCTTGGGGGCAGAGAACAACTATGGCTACACCTTC
TRBJ2-5 - - TRBV10-1 15 CASISTSGAQETQYF TGCGCCAGCATCTCAACCTCGGGGGCCCAAGAGACCCAGTACTTC
TRBJ1-3 once - TRBV7-2 12 CAIGKSGNTIYF TGTGCCATTGGAAAATCTGGAAACACCATATATTTT
TRBJ1-5 - - TRBV18 13 CASSPQGNQPQHF TGTGCCAGCTCACCACAGGGTAACCAGCCCCAGCATTTT
TRBJ2-2 - - TRBV27 11 CASSLRRELFF TGTGCCAGCAGTTTGCGGAGGGAGCTGTTTTTT
TRBJ1-3 - - TRBV11-2 16 CASSLRTLLDGNTIYF TGTGCCAGCAGCTTAAGGACTCTTCTAGATGGAAACACCATATATTTT
TRBJ1-3 - TRBD1 TRBV28 15 CASSSGGQAGNTIYF TGTGCCAGCAGTTCCGGGGGACAGGCTGGAAACACCATATATTTT
TRBJ2-1 - - TRBV20-1 11 CSASRGNEQFF TGCAGTGCTAGCAGGGGTAATGAGCAGTTCTTC
TRBJ2-5 - TRBD2 TRBV4-3 15 CASSQSLAGGETQYF TGCGCCAGCAGCCAGTCATTAGCGGGAGGGGAGACCCAGTACTTC
TRBJ2-7 - - TRBV6-1 15 CASNQSPGSSYEQYF TGTGCCAGCAACCAAAGTCCAGGGAGCTCCTACGAGCAGTACTTC
TRBJ1-2 - - TRBV5-4 14 CASSPPGSIYGYTF TGTGCCAGCAGTCCGCCGGGCAGTATCTATGGCTACACCTTC
TRBJ1-2 - - TRBV5-6 12 CASREPGGGYTF TGTGCCAGCAGAGAGCCGGGCGGGGGCTACACCTTC
TRBJ1-1 once TRBD1 TRBV6-5 15 CASIKLTGANTEAFF TGTGCCAGCATCAAACTGACAGGGGCTAACACTGAAGCTTTCTTT
TRBJ1-2 few TRBD1 TRBV5-1 15 CASSLSAGQGRGYTF TGCGCCAGCAGCTTGTCGGCCGGACAGGGACGCGGCTACACCTTC
TRBJ2-6 - TRBD1 TRBV29-1 18 CSVGDPDRYTSGANVLTF TGCAGCGTTGGAGATCCGGACAGGTATACTTCTGGGGCCAACGTCCTGACTTTC